A selection of T cell receptor beta chains follows, all from one sample in a study of T cells in Graves' hyperthyroidism and ophthalmopathy. Using its own MiXCR run on the multiplex PCR reads, TCRdb lists one record per CDR3 protein. The sample records 500,000 or so distinct CDR3 sequences, approximately 17% being singletons. The sequenced sample consisted of blood. These receptors originate from a woman younger than 30 with Graves' ophthalmopathy. The CDR3 runs from the conserved cysteine through the conserved F or W. A D gene is named only where the DNA matches it firmly. Size is stated for part of the rows, as once, few or many counts, or as a class when the clone is expanded.

CDR3 DNA	CDR3 protein	D gene	V gene	clone size	J gene
TGTGCCAGCTACACTAGCGGGGCTGGAGAGACCCAGTACTTC	CASYTSGAGETQYF	TRBD2	TRBV6-5	-	TRBJ2-5
TGTGCCAGCAGCGTGGACTCCCAGAACACTGAAGCTTTCTTT	CASSVDSQNTEAFF	-	TRBV9	many	TRBJ1-1
TGCAGTGCTCCCGGGACGCTGCTAGCAGCTTTCTTT	CSAPGTLLAAFF	-	TRBV20-1	many	TRBJ1-1
TGCAGTGCTACGACTAGCGGGGCGCAGTACTCCTACGAGCAGTACTTC	CSATTSGAQYSYEQYF	TRBD2	TRBV20-1	many	TRBJ2-7
TGCAGTGCTAGTGTACGGGGGACACCCCTGATCTACGAGCAGTACTTC	CSASVRGTPLIYEQYF	-	TRBV20-1	many	TRBJ2-7
TGTGCCAGCAGTTTATCAGACAATGAGCAGTTCTTC	CASSLSDNEQFF	-	TRBV28	many	TRBJ2-1
TGTGCCAGCACCCCGGGAGGGCCCGGTGCAGATACGCAGTATTTT	CASTPGGPGADTQYF	TRBD2	TRBV27	many	TRBJ2-3
TGCAGTGCTACGCAGGAGTCTATGGATGAGCAGTTCTTC	CSATQESMDEQFF	-	TRBV20-1	few	TRBJ2-1
TGTGCCAGCAGCTTACCCCCGGGACTAGCGGAACATGGCTCCTACAATGAGCAGTTCTTC	CASSLPPGLAEHGSYNEQFF	TRBD2	TRBV7-6	many	TRBJ2-1
TGTGCCAGCAGTGAAGGGCGCAACACTGAAGCTTTCTTT	CASSEGRNTEAFF	-	TRBV28	many	TRBJ1-1